The clone carrying this T cell receptor beta chain has only a few counts. How the authors handled the data: Quantification of nucleated cells was approximated via reference gene primer amplification. The data were produced by immunoSEQ multiplex PCR, yet TCRdb's version contains in-frame clones alone and is incomplete. V and J calls plus clone size are reproduced from that table; the DNA served to infer D and trimming. The top ten hold approximately 8.4% of the sample, which has 45,000 to 50,000 clones, around nine tenths seen once. The record originates from a study of blood T cell repertoires in COVID-19. Across the whole study: Both acute and convalescent COVID-19 samples were obtained from the United States, Italy and Spain. PBMCs, B-cell-depleted T cells, or T cells were the source of the cDNA or gDNA that made up the material.

V shed 2 bases and J shed 2 bases, with 6 bases lying between them. CDR1 and CDR2 (germline): KGHSH, LQKENI. The CDR3 length is 14 residues. This rearrangement joins TRBV18 to TRBJ2-2; D not certain. This clonotype originated in a man in his fifties with acute or convalescent COVID-19. The sequencing sample was made of peripheral blood. In DNA form, the CDR3 reads TGTGCCAGCTCACCAGAACAAAACACCGGGGAGCTGTTTTTT. As protein: CASSPEQNTGELFF.